Each of the 20 T cell receptor beta chains below was sequenced from the same sample in a study of cytomegalovirus exposure and HLA in healthy donors. The data were produced by immunoSEQ multiplex PCR, yet TCRdb's version contains in-frame clones alone and is incomplete. The top ten hold 1.5% to 2.5% of the sample, which has some 240,000 clones, roughly 87% seen once. Specimen: PBMCs. All receptors come from a woman between 18 and 30 years old in good health and CMV-seropositive.

This clone was seen at least ten times. The V gene is TRBV5-1, the J gene TRBJ1-1, with D perhaps TRBD1 (5 bases). The CDR3 length is 15 residues. In germline, CDR1 is SGHRS, CDR2 YFSETQ. Trimming removed 0 bases at V and 4 bases at J, with 13 bases between. The CDR3 spells CASSLEVGRGTEAFF. CDR3 in DNA: TGCGCCAGCAGCTTGGAAGTAGGAAGGGGCACTGAAGCTTTCTTT.

V usage is TRBV5-4 and J usage is TRBJ2-7; 12 positions match TRBD2. This CDR3 contains 18 residues. Losses at the gene ends were 2 bases for V and 1 base for J; bases not matched to a gene: 10. Germline CDR1 SGHNT, CDR2 YYREEE (reference sequence). As DNA, the CDR3 is TGTGCCAGCAGCTTAACGGCTAGCGGGAGGGCCATTTCCTACGAGCAGTACTTC. This gives the protein CASSLTASGRAISYEQYF. The variable domain in full, with the rest retrieved from reference TRBV5-4 and TRBJ2-7, is ETGVTQSPTHLIKTRGQQVTLRCSSQSGHNTVSWYQQALGQGPQFIFQYYREEENGRGNFPPRFSGLQFPNYSSELNVNALELDDSALYLCASSLTASGRAISYEQYFGPGTRLTVT.

This clone was seen once. The chain links TRBV5-1 to TRBJ2-5, with TRBD2 matching over 8 bases. The CDR3 is 17 residues long. Germline CDR1 SGHRS, CDR2 YFSETQ. Trimming cost V 0 bases and J 0 bases; bases outside gene matches: 7. The CDR3 is CASSLAILADNQETQYF. CDR3 nucleotides: TGCGCCAGCAGCTTGGCTATACTAGCGGATAACCAAGAGACCCAGTACTTC.

The chain joins TRBV27 to TRBJ1-2, with D possibly being TRBD1 (5 bases). The germline V gene encodes CDR1 MNHEY and CDR2 SMNVEV (reference sequence). Trimming cost V 8 bases and J 4 bases, with 20 bases left between them. The CDR3 has 15 residues. CDR3 loop: CASSSNQGSGYGYTF. The CDR3 DNA reads TGTGCCAGCTCCTCAAACCAGGGATCGGGCTATGGCTACACCTTC.

The chain is built from TRBV28 and TRBJ1-1; a possible D gene is TRBD1 (5 bases). Trimming shortened V by 9 bases and J by 7 bases, and 9 bases separated the two germline ends. Germline CDR1 MDHEN, CDR2 SYDVKM. The CDR3 spans 10 residues. The CDR3 loop reads CASGGGEAFF. The CDR3 coding sequence is TGTGCCAGTGGGGGGGGTGAAGCTTTCTTT.

CDR3 residues: CAISTDRGGGYTF. CDR3 in DNA: TGTGCCATCAGTACGGACAGGGGAGGTGGCTACACCTTC. This chain links TRBV10-3 with TRBJ1-2; 9 nucleotides match TRBD1. Unmatched junction bases numbered 5, after V lost 5 bases and J lost 7 bases. This CDR3 has 13 residues. The germline gives CDR1 ENHRY, CDR2 SYGVKD.

The rearrangement joins TRBV2 to TRBJ2-1; TRBD2 matches at 11 bases. V gave up 5 bases and J gave up 4 bases; unmatched junction bases: 7. Germline assignment: CDR1 SNHLY and CDR2 FYNNEI. The CDR3 extends over 16 amino acids. CDR3 sequence reads: CASSIAGTSGYNEQFF. CDR3 nucleotides: TGTGCCAGCAGTATCGCCGGGACTAGCGGATACAATGAGCAGTTCTTC.

This clone was recorded only once. J is TRBJ2-2 and V is TRBV4-2, with 7 bases identical to TRBD2. The CDR3 totals 16 residues. With V trimmed by 0 bases and J by 2 bases, 3 bases remained unmatched. Germline V CDR1 and CDR2: LGHNA, YNFKEQ. CDR3 loop: CASSQDRGRNTGELFF. CDR3 DNA: TGTGCCAGCAGCCAAGATCGCGGGAGAAACACCGGGGAGCTGTTTTTT.

The genes are TRBV29-1 and TRBJ2-6; D is undetermined. Between the trimmed V and J ends, which lost 5 bases and 0 bases, there was a span of 5 bases. This CDR3 region has 13 residues. Per the germline V gene, CDR1 is SQVTM and CDR2 is ANQGSEA. Here the CDR3 reads CSVLSSGANVLTF. The CDR3 nucleotides are TGCAGCGTTCTCAGCTCTGGGGCCAACGTCCTGACTTTC.

The J gene is TRBJ2-2, the V gene TRBV7-6; a weak D match, TRBD2 (6 bases). CDR1 SGHVS and CDR2 FNYEAQ come from the germline V gene. The CDR3 loop spans 16 amino acids. V gave up 0 bases and J gave up 5 bases, with 13 bases separating them. In nucleotides, the CDR3 is TGTGCCAGCAGCTTAGCGAGTGACGGAGGGACCGGGGAGCTGTTTTTT. Protein: CASSLASDGGTGELFF.

The chain employs TRBV19 and TRBJ2-7; TRBD1 might be the D (5 bases). The CDR3 sequence is 14 residues long. The germline gives CDR1 LNHDA, CDR2 SQIVND (reference sequence). Trimming left V 5 bases short and J 0 bases short, with 11 bases between. CDR3 sequence (DNA): TGTGCCAGTAGTGAACAGGCAAGCTCCTACGAGCAGTACTTC. Amino acids: CASSEQASSYEQYF.

This chain uses TRBV9 with TRBJ1-2; D is unclear. The germline V gene encodes CDR1 SGDLS and CDR2 YYNGEE. CDR3 size: 16 residues. V lost 0 bases and J lost 0, with 12 bases in between. The CDR3 sequence is CASSVAATQTNYGYTF. CDR3 nucleotides: TGTGCCAGCAGCGTAGCCGCGACTCAAACTAACTATGGCTACACCTTC.

The chain couples TRBV9 to TRBJ2-2; 10 bases align to TRBD1. The CDR3 is 17 amino acids. Germline V lookup: CDR1 SGDLS, CDR2 YYNGEE. V lost 4 bases and J lost 6; bases outside the gene matches: 12. The CDR3, as DNA: TGTGCCAGCAGCTCAACCGTGGGACAGGGGAGGGCCGGGGAGCTGTTTTTT. Its translation is CASSSTVGQGRAGELFF.

As to this clone: Additional DNA sequences in this sample encode the identical CDR3. The chain has TRBV10-3 and TRBJ1-2; possible D gene TRBD1, 5 bases. Between the trimmed V and J ends, which lost 4 bases and 2 bases, there was a span of 8 bases. The CDR3 is made up of 13 amino acids. Germline CDR1 and CDR2: ENHRY and SYGVKD. CDR3 sequence reads: CAISAGGNYGYTF. CDR3 nucleotide sequence: TGTGCCATCAGTGCGGGGGGAAACTATGGCTACACCTTC.

The rearrangement joins TRBV7-3 to TRBJ2-7; 10 nucleotides match TRBD2. This CDR3 has 21 amino acids. The V gene's germline CDR1 is SGHTA and CDR2 FQGTGA. J gave up 1 base and V 5 bases, and 23 bases lay outside the gene matches. CDR3 coding DNA: TGTGCCAGCAGCCCCCAGAAGAAACAGGACACCAGGACTAGCGGTTCCTACGAGCAGTACTTC. It codes for CASSPQKKQDTRTSGSYEQYF.

DNA for the CDR3: TGTGCCAGCAGCCCCGCGGAGGCCCTCAATGAAAAACTGTTTTTT. It codes for CASSPAEALNEKLFF. The chain employs TRBV7-2 and TRBJ1-4, with D unclear. This CDR3 spans 15 amino acids. V lost 5 bases and J 5 bases, leaving 15 bases between the germline ends. Germline V gene sequence: CDR1 SGHTA, CDR2 FQGNSA.

The chain combines TRBV2 with TRBJ1-5; unclear D gene. Germline CDR1 SNHLY, CDR2 FYNNEI. V was shortened by 8 bases and J by 2 bases, with 10 bases between the two germline ends. CDR3 size: 13 residues. CDR3 region: CASELGGNQPQHF. In DNA form, the CDR3 reads TGTGCCAGCGAGTTAGGAGGCAATCAGCCCCAGCATTTT.

The gene calls are TRBV28 and TRBJ2-7; 7 nucleotides agree with TRBD2. V lost 5 bases to trimming and J lost 6 bases; unmatched junction nucleotides: 13. This CDR3 contains 15 residues. Germline CDR1 reads MDHEN; CDR2 reads SYDVKM. The CDR3 is CASSPPRSGVGEQYF. The CDR3 nucleotides are TGTGCCAGCAGTCCCCCCCGGAGCGGGGTTGGCGAGCAGTACTTC.

This chain uses TRBV4-1 with TRBJ2-1, with 9 bases that match TRBD2. V trimming: 2 bases; J trimming: 7 bases; junction bases outside the gene matches: 12. CDR3 length: 17 residues. CDR1 and CDR2 from the germline V gene are MGHRA and YSYEKL. This CDR3 reads CASSQPILRTSVNEQFF. The DNA for the CDR3 is TGCGCCAGCAGCCAACCCATCCTCCGGACTAGCGTTAATGAGCAGTTCTTC.

This clone has only a few counts. The J gene is TRBJ1-5, the V gene TRBV7-9, with a possible D match to TRBD1 (5 bases). V dropped 3 bases and J dropped 2 bases, with 8 bases sitting between them. The CDR3 is 14 residues long. Germline values: CDR1 SEHNR, CDR2 FQNEAQ (reference sequence). The CDR3 loop is CASSLTAGNQPQHF. The CDR3 bases are TGTGCCAGCAGCTTGACAGCCGGCAATCAGCCCCAGCATTTT.